What follows are 15 T cell receptor beta chains derived from one specimen sequenced in a study of tumor-infiltrating lymphocytes in localized non-small cell lung cancer. Sequencing used immunoSEQ multiplex PCR; TCRdb keeps in-frame clones, though not all of them. The table shows around 12,000 clones, with roughly 85% occurring only once. Material for sequencing was uninvolved lung tissue not adjacent to the tumor. These receptors came from a human donor with non-small cell lung cancer.

The V and J genes are TRBV6-1 and TRBJ2-3; 12 nucleotides align to TRBD2. V shed 1 base, J shed 4 bases, and the junction held 3 bases outside the gene matches. The CDR3 loop spans 16 amino acids. Germline V gene lookup returns CDR1 MNHNS and CDR2 SASEGT. CDR3 residues: CASSEELAGGSDTQYF. The CDR3 nucleotides read TGTGCCAGCAGTGAAGAACTAGCGGGAGGCTCAGATACGCAGTATTTT.

This chain links TRBV15 with TRBJ1-2; 8 bases map to TRBD1. J was trimmed by 2 bases and V by 5 bases; bases with no gene match: 4. The CDR3 runs 14 residues. The germline CDR1 and CDR2 sequences are LNHNV and YYDKDF (reference sequence). The CDR3 protein is CATSPRTGNYGYTF. The CDR3, as DNA: TGTGCCACCAGCCCCCGGACAGGGAACTATGGCTACACCTTC.

This rearrangement joins TRBV5-1 to TRBJ1-4, with D possibly TRBD1 on 5 matching bases. This CDR3 region has 15 residues. The germline CDR1 and CDR2 sequences are SGHRS and YFSETQ. V was pared by 0 bases and J by 8 bases, with 14 bases between. The chain's CDR3 is CASSLGLTRGEKLFF. Written as DNA, the CDR3 is TGCGCCAGCAGCTTGGGGCTAACTCGGGGGGAAAAACTGTTTTTT.

This rearrangement joins TRBV6-6 to TRBJ2-7, with a tentative D call TRBD1 (5 bases). CDR1 MNHNY and CDR2 SVGAGI come from the germline V gene (reference sequence). The CDR3 is 14 residues long. Trimming stripped 7 bases from V and 3 bases from J, with 16 bases between. DNA for the CDR3: TGTGCCAGCAAGGACATTTCCCGAGACTACGAGCAGTACTTC. Encoded protein: CASKDISRDYEQYF.

This clone appeared once. J is TRBJ1-3 and V is TRBV30, with 8 bases lining up with TRBD1. The trim removed 3 bases at V and 0 bases at J, leaving 1 base unmatched. This CDR3 has 14 amino acids. Germline CDR1 GTSNPN, CDR2 SVGIG (reference sequence). CDR3 coding DNA: TGTGCCTGGAGCACAGGGGGCTCTGGAAACACCATATATTTT. Its protein is CAWSTGGSGNTIYF.

The CDR3 loop reads CASSLGTTGNQPQHF. CDR3 DNA: TGTGCCAGCAGTTTGGGGACAACCGGCAATCAGCCCCAGCATTTT. The chain uses TRBV6-5 and TRBJ1-5, with D perhaps TRBD1 (6 bases). This CDR3 is built from 15 residues. V was clipped by 4 bases and J by 2 bases, with 12 bases between them. Germline-derived CDR1 and CDR2 are MNHEY and SVGAGI.

CDR3 nucleotides: TGTGCCAGCAGTGAATATACAACAGGCTATGGCTACACCTTC. Protein: CASSEYTTGYGYTF. V gene TRBV25-1 combines with J gene TRBJ1-2; weak D call: TRBD1 (5 bases). Germline CDR1 is MGHDK and CDR2 is SYGVNS. V lost 0 bases and J lost 4, with 9 bases in between. The CDR3 spans 14 residues.

The rearrangement links TRBV30 to TRBJ1-2; D ambiguous. The CDR3 extends over 12 amino acids. Germline-derived CDR1 and CDR2 are GTSNPN and SVGIG (reference sequence). The V end lost 5 bases, the J end lost 0 bases, and 7 bases lay between the germline ends. The CDR3 is CAWWDTNYGYTF. CDR3 DNA sequence: TGTGCCTGGTGGGATACTAACTATGGCTACACCTTC.

This rearrangement joins TRBV9 to TRBJ2-2; unclear D gene. Germline V lookup: CDR1 SGDLS, CDR2 YYNGEE. The CDR3 consists of 15 residues. V lost 0 bases and J lost 1, with 7 bases in between. The CDR3: CASSVVERNTGELFF. DNA for the CDR3: TGTGCCAGCAGCGTAGTAGAAAGGAACACCGGGGAGCTGTTTTTT.

The chain recombines TRBV4-1 with TRBJ2-3; the D call may be TRBD1 or TRBD2 (6 bases each). The CDR3 runs 14 residues. CDR1 is MGHRA, CDR2 YSYEKL, per germline. Trimming cost V 4 bases and J 2 bases, with 10 bases left between them. The CDR3 region is CASSRGGLTDTQYF. CDR3 bases: TGCGCCAGCAGCCGAGGGGGGCTCACAGATACGCAGTATTTT.

The chain employs TRBV2 and TRBJ1-5; 8 bases are shared with TRBD1. CDR1 and CDR2 (germline): SNHLY, FYNNEI. The CDR3 has 15 amino acids. With V trimmed by 4 bases and J by 0 bases, 2 bases remained unmatched. For the CDR3, the DNA is TGTGCCAGCAGTGGGGACAGGTATAGCAATCAGCCCCAGCATTTT. It specifies CASSGDRYSNQPQHF.

This chain connects TRBV5-1 to TRBJ2-5; D call uncertain. There are 14 residues in the CDR3. Between the trimmed V and J ends, which lost 4 bases and 0 bases, there was a span of 10 bases. Germline lookup yields CDR1 SGHRS and CDR2 YFSETQ. CDR3 bases: TGCGCCAGCAGCAGAGAGACAAACCAAGAGACCCAGTACTTC. Translation gives CASSRETNQETQYF.

The CDR3 loop is CATQWGNTEAFF. The CDR3 DNA follows: TGTGCCACCCAGTGGGGCAACACTGAAGCTTTCTTT. The chain links TRBV5-6 to TRBJ1-1; a possible D gene is TRBD1 (5 bases). The CDR3 runs 12 residues. Germline V lookup: CDR1 SGHDT, CDR2 YYEEEE. V lost 9 bases and J lost 2, with 11 bases in between.

This clone was seen once. V usage is TRBV5-1 and J usage is TRBJ1-1; D remains unclear. The CDR3 has 14 amino acids. Between the trimmed V and J ends, which lost 0 bases and 0 bases, there was a span of 6 bases. The germline gives CDR1 SGHRS, CDR2 YFSETQ. CDR3 bases: TGCGCCAGCAGCTTGGGGGCAATGAACACTGAAGCTTTCTTT. The encoded protein is CASSLGAMNTEAFF.

The V and J genes are TRBV6-5 and TRBJ1-1, with D possibly TRBD1 on 5 matching bases. The CDR3 consists of 13 residues. Trimming took off 6 bases at V and 7 bases at J, with 15 bases between the two ends. Germline V lookup: CDR1 MNHEY, CDR2 SVGAGI. CDR3 sequence (DNA): TGTGCCAGCAGCAGAGGGGCAGGCCTTGAAGCTTTCTTT. Amino acid sequence: CASSRGAGLEAFF.